This TCR beta chain is drawn from a study of blood T cell repertoires in COVID-19. Study background: The United States, Italy and Spain were the sources of the acute and convalescent COVID-19 samples. T cells, B-cell-depleted T cells, or PBMCs supplied cDNA or gDNA.

The CDR3 has 17 residues. With 1 base clipped from V and 6 bases from J, the junction kept 10 bases outside the gene matches. CDR1 and CDR2 from the germline V gene are LGHDT and YNNKEL (reference sequence). In the original processing: Amplification of reference gene primers was used by the study to estimate nucleated cell counts. Repertoires were generated with immunoSEQ multiplex PCR, while TCRdb's copy carries only in-frame clones and drops some. The V and J calls and clone size come from that table; D and trimming were worked out from the DNA. This sample yields about 58,000 clones, of which approximately 91% are seen a single time; 8% to 9% belongs to the top ten.

This clonotype originated in a woman in her seventies with active COVID-19. The sample comprised peripheral blood. This rearrangement joins TRBV3-1 (or the pseudogene TRBV3-2) to TRBJ2-3; 10 bases are shared with TRBD2. The DNA for the CDR3 is TGTGCCAGCAGCCAAGCGGGGGGGACTAGCGAAACGGATACGCAGTATTTT. This translates into CASSQAGGTSETDTQYF.